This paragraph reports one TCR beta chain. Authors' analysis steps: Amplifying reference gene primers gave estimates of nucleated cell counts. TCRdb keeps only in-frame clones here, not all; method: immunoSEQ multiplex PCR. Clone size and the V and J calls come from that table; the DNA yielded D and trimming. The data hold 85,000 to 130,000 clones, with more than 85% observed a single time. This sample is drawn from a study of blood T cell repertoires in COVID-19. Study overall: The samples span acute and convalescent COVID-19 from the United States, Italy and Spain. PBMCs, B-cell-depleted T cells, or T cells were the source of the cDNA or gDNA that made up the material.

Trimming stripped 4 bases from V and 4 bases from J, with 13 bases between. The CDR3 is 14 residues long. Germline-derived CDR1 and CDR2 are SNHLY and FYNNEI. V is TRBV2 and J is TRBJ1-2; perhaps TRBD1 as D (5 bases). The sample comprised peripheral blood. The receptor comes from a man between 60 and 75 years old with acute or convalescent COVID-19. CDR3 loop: CASSGLGQVYGYTF. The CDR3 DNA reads TGTGCCAGCAGTGGACTTGGACAAGTCTATGGCTACACCTTC.